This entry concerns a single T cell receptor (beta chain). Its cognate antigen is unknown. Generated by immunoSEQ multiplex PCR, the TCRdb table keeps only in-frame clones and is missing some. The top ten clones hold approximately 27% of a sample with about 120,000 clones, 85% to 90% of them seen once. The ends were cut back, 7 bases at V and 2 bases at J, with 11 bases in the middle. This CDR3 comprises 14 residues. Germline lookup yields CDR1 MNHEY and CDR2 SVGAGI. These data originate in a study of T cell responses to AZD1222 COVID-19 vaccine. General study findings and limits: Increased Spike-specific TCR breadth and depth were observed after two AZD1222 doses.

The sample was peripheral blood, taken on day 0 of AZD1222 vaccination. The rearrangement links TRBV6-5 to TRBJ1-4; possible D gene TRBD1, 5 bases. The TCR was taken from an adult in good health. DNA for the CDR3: TGTGCCAGCACCCTGGGGGACACTAATGAAAAACTGTTTTTT. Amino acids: CASTLGDTNEKLFF.